This T cell receptor beta chain was obtained from a study of T cell repertoires in cytomegalovirus infection. Overall study context: Shared public TCR beta signatures pointed to both CMV infection and a matching HLA type.

TCRdb re-called the reads through MiXCR, storing one row per CDR3 protein. Among nearly 550,000 distinct CDR3 sequences listed, more than 15% were seen once. The CDR3 loop spans 15 amino acids. The germline gives CDR1 SGHTA, CDR2 FQGNSA. V lost 2 bases, J lost 2 bases, and 3 bases stayed unmatched. This clonotype was recorded at least ten times. The source is a human donor in good health (CMV status not recorded). Some clones in this sample may be carry-over from other donors' samples. The chain recombines TRBV7-2 with TRBJ2-5; 9 positions agree with TRBD2. The sample was CD8+ T cells from PBMCs. The DNA of the CDR3 is TGTGCCAGCAGCTTAACGGCGGGGGGGCAAGAGACCCAGTACTTC. Translation: CASSLTAGGQETQYF.